These T cell receptor beta chains were read from a single sample in a study of response to subunit inactivated influenza vaccine. TCRdb re-called the RT-PCR reads through MiXCR, storing one row per CDR3 protein. The sample holds approximately 680,000 distinct CDR3 sequences, approximately 14% seen once. Source: PBMCs from blood, taken 11 to 12 days after vaccination. The receptor source for this set is a man aged 45-65 years who received an inactivated influenza vaccine. Each CDR3 is given with its conserved first and last residue. A D gene is named only where the DNA matches it firmly. Clone size is stated in some rows and not others, as once, few, many or a class when expanded.

>-|TRBJ2-2|TRBV6-2/TRBV6-3|few
TGTGCCAGCAGTTCCCGACACGGGGCCACCGGGGAGCTGTTTTTT
CASSSRHGATGELFF
>TRBD2|TRBJ2-7|TRBV20-1|-
TGCAGTGCTACTAGCGGGTCCTCTCCCTACGAGCAGTACTTC
CSATSGSSPYEQYF
>-|TRBJ2-7|TRBV16|few
TGTGCCAGCAGCCAGCGAGTTGACACCTATTCCTACGAGCAGTACTTC
CASSQRVDTYSYEQYF
>-|TRBJ2-1|TRBV24-1|-
TGTGCCACCAGTGCCAGGGGATACAATGAGCAGTTCTTC
CATSARGYNEQFF
>TRBD1|TRBJ2-7|TRBV18|-
TGTGCCAGCTCACCCAGGGACAGGGCAGATGAGCAGTACTTC
CASSPRDRADEQYF
>-|TRBJ2-7|TRBV3-1|few
TGTGCCAGCAGCCCCGAAGAACGGGAGCAGTACTTC
CASSPEEREQYF
>-|TRBJ2-2|TRBV7-2|-
TGTGCCAGCAGCATGGACAGAAACACCGGGGAGCTGTTTTTT
CASSMDRNTGELFF
>-|TRBJ1-4|TRBV11-2|few
TGTGCCAGCAGCTTAGGAGATGCAATTGGAAAACTGTTTTTT
CASSLGDAIGKLFF
>-|TRBJ2-1|TRBV16|-
-
CASSQYIGSTSGNEQFF
>TRBD2|TRBJ2-5|TRBV12-3/TRBV12-4|-
TGTGCCAGCAGTTTAGGGTATAGCGGGGTCCAAGAGACCCAGTACTTC
CASSLGYSGVQETQYF
>-|TRBJ2-5|TRBV29-1|few
TGCAGCGCCCTCGGGCTGGGGGAGACCCAGTACTTC
CSALGLGETQYF
>-|TRBJ1-1|TRBV11-2|-
TGTGCCAGCAGTATACAGGCCCGGAACACTGAAGCTTTCTTT
CASSIQARNTEAFF
>TRBD1|TRBJ1-6|TRBV7-9|few
TGTGCCAGCAGCTTAGTTGGGACAGGGGCTTCACCCCTCCACTTT
CASSLVGTGASPLHF
>-|TRBJ1-6|TRBV12-3/TRBV12-4|few
TGTGCCAGCAGTTCCTCTGGGGGTCGACATTCACCCCTCCACTTT
CASSSSGGRHSPLHF